The 30 T cell receptor beta chains below come from one sample, sequenced in a study of blood T cell repertoires in COVID-19 (dated by TCRdb to 2018 to 2020). Libraries were built with the immunoSEQ multiplex PCR assay. Entries here come from immuneACCESS through TCRdb and include only in-frame sequences with V and J called. Some clones fail to appear in such tables; in the studies checked, an unresolved V gene covers under half of the shortfall, and the cause of the remainder is unknown. The sample data list 300,000 to 400,000 clones, and approximately 90% of these were observed just once. 0.9% to 1.5% of the sample comes from the top ten. Specimen: PBMCs or T cells enriched from blood (not recorded which). The receptor source for this set is a young woman who had recovered from COVID-19.

The chain has TRBV10-3 and TRBJ1-1, with D possibly TRBD1 on 6 matching bases. CDR1 ENHRY and CDR2 SYGVKD come from the germline V gene. V lost 10 bases and J lost 2, with 14 bases in between. This CDR3 is 13 amino acids long. Here the CDR3 reads CATQDSLNTEAFF. The CDR3 DNA follows: TGTGCCACCCAGGACAGCCTAAACACTGAAGCTTTCTTT.

The V gene is TRBV6-5, the J gene TRBJ2-7; D might be TRBD2 (5 bases). CDR1 is MNHEY and CDR2 is SVGAGI in the germline V gene. This CDR3 contains 13 residues. V was pared by 6 bases and J by 0 bases, with 9 bases between. CDR3 nucleotides: TGTGCCAGCAGGTCCGGGAACTCCTACGAGCAGTACTTC. The encoded protein is CASRSGNSYEQYF.

This clone was counted a single time. Here the CDR3 reads CASSYSPGVSPLHF. CDR3 sequence (DNA): TGTGCCAGCAGTTACTCGCCAGGGGTCTCACCCCTCCACTTT. The chain joins TRBV6-5 to TRBJ1-6, with a weak D call TRBD1 (6 bases). V shed 0 bases and J shed 10 bases, with 10 bases lying between them. CDR1 is MNHEY, CDR2 SVGAGI, per germline. The CDR3 contains 14 residues.

The CDR3 DNA reads as TGTGCCAGCAGCTCCCGATGGGGGCCTGATGAAAAACTGTTTTTT. It specifies CASSSRWGPDEKLFF. The chain joins TRBV7-9 to TRBJ1-4; possible D gene TRBD1, 6 bases. The CDR3 extends over 15 amino acids. Germline loops: CDR1 SEHNR, CDR2 FQNEAQ (reference sequence). Trimming stripped 4 bases from V and 6 bases from J, with 15 bases between.

To note about this clone: One junction end does not reproduce the germline sequence, and a read error may be involved. The chain couples TRBV7-7 to TRBJ1-2; no reliable D call. Looked up from germline, CDR1 is SSHAT and CDR2 is FNYEAQ (reference sequence). The CDR3 is 17 residues long. CDR3 residues: CASSLVKQELAHYGYTF. CDR3 sequence (DNA): TGTGCTAGCAGCTTAGTGAAGCAGGAACTAGCTCACTATGGCTACACCTTC.

Here the CDR3 reads CASSDLELAGWQQYF. CDR3 bases: TGTGCCAGCAGTGATCTGGAACTAGCCGGCTGGCAGCAGTACTTC. The chain employs TRBV2 and TRBJ2-7, with a possible D match to TRBD2 (6 bases). Germline CDR1 SNHLY, CDR2 FYNNEI. This CDR3 has 15 residues. V lost 3 bases to trimming and J lost 8 bases, with 20 bases between them.

The chain carries TRBV19 and TRBJ1-2; 7 positions agree with TRBD1. V shed 5 bases and J 8 bases; nucleotides not matched to a gene: 11. In germline, CDR1 is LNHDA, CDR2 SQIVND (reference sequence). The CDR3 covers 14 residues. CDR3 bases: TGTGCCAGTAGTCCACAGGGGACCAGTATGGGCTACACCTTC. It encodes CASSPQGTSMGYTF.

This chain links TRBV14 with TRBJ2-1, with 7 bases lining up with TRBD1. V shed 3 bases, J shed 2 bases, and the junction held 1 base outside the gene matches. The CDR3 totals 14 residues. The germline V gene has CDR1 SGHDN and CDR2 FVKESK. The CDR3 protein is CASSQRGPYNEQFF. The CDR3 DNA follows: TGTGCCAGCAGCCAGAGGGGGCCCTACAATGAGCAGTTCTTC.

In DNA, the CDR3 is TGTGCCAGCAGCCCCAGCGGGGGAGACACCGGGGAGCTGTTTTTT. It encodes CASSPSGGDTGELFF. The chain links TRBV7-9 to TRBJ2-2; 8 nucleotides line up with TRBD2. From germline, CDR1 is SEHNR and CDR2 FQNEAQ (reference sequence). Losses at the gene ends were 5 bases for V and 3 bases for J; bases not matched to a gene: 5. This CDR3 region has 15 residues. The full variable domain, with the rest looked up from reference TRBV7-9 and TRBJ2-2, is DTGVSQNPRHKITKRGQNVTFRCDPISEHNRLYWYRQTLGQGPEFLTYFQNEAQLEKSRLLSDRFSAERPKGSFSTLEIQRTEQGDSAMYLCASSPSGGDTGELFFGEGSRLTVL.

Comment on this clone: The identical CDR3 is also encoded by other nucleotide sequences in the sample. The J gene is TRBJ2-1, the V gene TRBV11-3, with a weak D call TRBD2 (6 bases). V lost 1 base to trimming and J lost 6 bases, with 7 bases between them. This CDR3 region has 13 residues. Germline V CDR1 and CDR2: SGHNT, YENEEA. The CDR3 DNA reads TGTGCCAGCAGCTTAGTGGGGGGCAATGAGCAGTTCTTC. Translated, it gives CASSLVGGNEQFF. Full variable domain (remainder filled in from reference TRBV11-3 and TRBJ2-1): EAGVVQSPRYKIIEKKQPVAFWCNPISGHNTLYWYLQNLGQGPELLIRYENEEAVDDSQLPKDRFSAERLKGVDSTLKIQPAELGDSAVYLCASSLVGGNEQFFGPGTRLTVL.

The chain recombines TRBV5-1 with TRBJ2-7, with 8 bases fitting TRBD1. The trim removed 6 bases at V and 0 bases at J, leaving 5 bases unmatched. This CDR3 has 14 residues. CDR1 is SGHRS and CDR2 is YFSETQ in the germline V gene. CDR3 in DNA: TGCGCCAGCACCGGGACAGGTGACTCCTACGAGCAGTACTTC. It translates to CASTGTGDSYEQYF.

V is TRBV7-2 and J is TRBJ1-4; tentatively, D is TRBD1 (6 bases). The CDR3 is made up of 12 amino acids. V was pared by 7 bases and J by 8 bases, with 11 bases between. Looked up from germline, CDR1 is SGHTA and CDR2 is FQGNSA. The CDR3 nucleotides read TGTGCCAGCACCCGAACAGGGGAAAAACTGTTTTTT. Translating gives CASTRTGEKLFF.

For the CDR3, the DNA is TGTGCCAGCAGTCCACGTATACAGGTGGCTGAAGCTTTCTTT. Encoded protein: CASSPRIQVAEAFF. J is TRBJ1-1 and V is TRBV6-1; a weak D match, TRBD1 (5 bases). V lost 5 bases and J lost 6, with 16 bases in between. From germline, CDR1 is MNHNS and CDR2 SASEGT. This CDR3 is built from 14 residues.

V usage is TRBV10-3 and J usage is TRBJ2-1, with 13 bases identical to TRBD2. Losses at the gene ends were 4 bases for V and 12 bases for J; bases not matched to a gene: 9. The CDR3 runs 15 residues. Germline-derived CDR1 and CDR2 are ENHRY and SYGVKD. The DNA of the CDR3 is TGTGCCATCAGTGGGGGACTAGCGGGGACGTATGGGCAGTTCTTC. Amino acid sequence: CAISGGLAGTYGQFF.

The chain is built from TRBV7-6 and TRBJ2-1; TRBD1 agrees at 7 bases. V lost 5 bases to trimming and J lost 2 bases; unmatched junction nucleotides: 9. The CDR3 is 16 residues long. Germline lookup yields CDR1 SGHVS and CDR2 FNYEAQ. The CDR3 region has the DNA TGTGCCAGCAGCCTACAACAGGGGTTCCCCTACAATGAGCAGTTCTTC. Its translation: CASSLQQGFPYNEQFF.

CDR3 sequence: CAIGGRGAPYNEQFF. Here the CDR3 DNA reads TGTGCCATCGGGGGGCGGGGGGCCCCCTACAATGAGCAGTTCTTC. The chain links TRBV7-2 to TRBJ2-1, with 8 bases fitting TRBD2. Trimming at V came to 10 bases and at J to 2 bases, leaving 10 bases not matched to a gene. Germline V CDR1 and CDR2: SGHTA, FQGNSA. This CDR3 is 15 amino acids long.

V gene TRBV29-1 combines with J gene TRBJ1-3, with TRBD1 as a possible D gene (5 bases). Germline V gene data show CDR1 as SQVTM and CDR2 as ANQGSEA. This CDR3 region has 14 residues. The V and J ends lost 4 bases and 4 bases respectively, with 14 bases between them. The CDR3 protein is CSVAKGTTGNTIYF. The CDR3 region has the DNA TGCAGCGTTGCTAAAGGGACTACGGGAAACACCATATATTTT.

The chain recombines TRBV3-1 (or the pseudogene TRBV3-2) with TRBJ2-2, with D perhaps TRBD1 (6 bases). The CDR3 loop spans 17 amino acids. V shed 0 bases and J shed 4 bases, with 15 bases lying between them. Germline CDR1 and CDR2: LGHDT and YNNKEL (reference sequence). The DNA for the CDR3 is TGTGCCAGCAGCCAAGATATCCCGGGACATGGCACCGGGGAGCTGTTTTTT. Translation: CASSQDIPGHGTGELFF.

The chain employs TRBV4-1 and TRBJ2-7, with 7 nucleotides matching TRBD2. The CDR3 covers 16 residues. The trim removed 0 bases at V and 3 bases at J, leaving 8 bases unmatched. Germline CDR1 reads MGHRA; CDR2 reads YSYEKL. This CDR3 reads CASSQDSRGELYEQYF. As DNA, the CDR3 is TGCGCCAGCAGCCAAGATTCCCGGGGGGAACTCTACGAGCAGTACTTC.

The chain links TRBV28 to TRBJ1-2; 9 positions match TRBD1. CDR3 length: 14 residues. Germline V gene data show CDR1 as MDHEN and CDR2 as SYDVKM. The V segment lost 5 bases and the J segment 4 bases; nucleotides outside the gene matches: 5. The DNA of the CDR3 is TGTGCCAGCAGTCCTCCGGGACAGGGCTATGGCTACACCTTC. It is translated as CASSPPGQGYGYTF.

This rearrangement joins TRBV18 to TRBJ2-7; possible D gene TRBD1, 7 bases. CDR1 and CDR2 from the germline V gene are KGHSH and LQKENI. V lost 2 bases and J 12 bases, leaving 14 bases between the germline ends. This CDR3 comprises 12 residues. CDR3 nucleotides: TGTGCCAGCTCACCAGGGCAGGGGGGATCGTACTTC. The encoded protein is CASSPGQGGSYF.

The chain employs TRBV28 and TRBJ1-4, with unresolved D. V gave up 3 bases and J gave up 4 bases, with 18 bases separating them. Germline CDR1 MDHEN, CDR2 SYDVKM. The CDR3 has 17 amino acids. This chain's CDR3 is CASSLGAAWQYNEKLFF. Written as DNA, the CDR3 is TGTGCCAGCAGTTTGGGCGCCGCTTGGCAGTATAATGAAAAACTGTTTTTT.

The chain links TRBV28 to TRBJ2-7, with a tentative D call TRBD2 (7 bases). Germline V gives CDR1 MDHEN, CDR2 SYDVKM. V gave up 5 bases and J gave up 2 bases, with 16 bases separating them. CDR3 length: 15 residues. The CDR3 is CASSMSGAGAYEQYF. The CDR3 DNA reads TGTGCCAGCAGTATGTCGGGGGCGGGGGCCTACGAGCAGTACTTC.

The chain couples TRBV7-9 to TRBJ1-1, with D tentatively TRBD1 (5 bases). The CDR3 contains 12 residues. Germline values: CDR1 SEHNR, CDR2 FQNEAQ (reference sequence). Trimming stripped 10 bases from V and 1 base from J, with 10 bases between. The CDR3 loop reads CATETGNTEAFF. CDR3 sequence (DNA): TGTGCCACAGAAACAGGGAACACTGAAGCTTTCTTT.

The CDR3 DNA is TGTGCCAGCAGCTTAAAAGGGACAGGGACTGGCTACACCTTC. Residues: CASSLKGTGTGYTF. The rearrangement joins TRBV7-8 to TRBJ1-2, with 9 bases lining up with TRBD1. The CDR3 extends over 14 amino acids. Trimming at V came to 2 bases and at J to 7 bases, leaving 5 bases not matched to a gene. CDR1 is SGHVS, CDR2 FQNEAQ, per germline.

This clone was picked up one time. The junction and the germline gene differ at one end; a read error may be behind it. The chain joins TRBV7-7 to TRBJ2-1, with D possibly TRBD2 on 5 matching bases. In germline, CDR1 is SSHAT, CDR2 FNYEAQ (reference sequence). This CDR3 is built from 15 residues. CDR3 in DNA: TGTGCTAGCAGCTTATGGCTAGCCGGTGACAATGAGCAGTTCTTC. Residues: CASSLWLAGDNEQFF.

This chain connects TRBV19 to TRBJ1-4; D is uncertain. Trimming left V 6 bases short and J 0 bases short, with 14 bases between. Germline CDR1 reads LNHDA; CDR2 reads SQIVND (reference sequence). The CDR3 consists of 16 residues. In nucleotides, the CDR3 is TGTGCCAGTAGCACCTACTCGGGAGCAACTAATGAAAAACTGTTTTTT. Its translation is CASSTYSGATNEKLFF. The complete variable domain, with remaining parts taken from reference TRBV19 and TRBJ1-4, reads DGGITQSPKYLFRKEGQNVTLSCEQNLNHDAMYWYRQDPGQGLRLIYYSQIVNDFQKGDIAEGYSVSREKKESFPLTVTSAQKNPTAFYLCASSTYSGATNEKLFFGSGTQLSVL.

The chain couples TRBV5-4 to TRBJ1-2, with D tentatively TRBD1 (6 bases). V lost 7 bases, J lost 2 bases, and 12 bases lay in between. The CDR3 covers 13 residues. CDR1 is SGHNT, CDR2 YYREEE, per germline (reference sequence). The DNA of the CDR3 is TGTGCCAGCTCCGTAGGGACAAACTATGGCTACACCTTC. The encoded protein is CASSVGTNYGYTF.

DNA for the CDR3: TGTGCCAGCAGCTTAACCTTGACAGGCTCTTTAACTAATGAAAAACTGTTTTTT. Translation gives CASSLTLTGSLTNEKLFF. The V and J genes are TRBV7-2 and TRBJ1-4; D is possibly TRBD1 (6 bases). CDR1 SGHTA and CDR2 FQGNSA come from the germline V gene. The V gene lost 2 bases and the J gene lost 1 base, with 17 bases spanning the gap. The CDR3 contains 18 residues.

V gene TRBV5-1 combines with J gene TRBJ1-2, with D possibly being TRBD1 (5 bases). Trimming took off 7 bases at V and 2 bases at J, with 9 bases between the two ends. Germline values: CDR1 SGHRS, CDR2 YFSETQ. CDR3 length: 12 residues. The CDR3 loop reads CASQQVNYGYTF. The CDR3, as DNA: TGCGCCAGCCAACAGGTGAACTATGGCTACACCTTC.